This note documents a single TCR beta chain sequence. This clonotype was seen a handful of times. No cognate antigen has been identified for it. No much larger clone exists at a distance of one base, and base qualities are not known. This entry belongs to a study of regulatory T cells in long-lasting Graves disease (dated by TCRdb to the early 2020s). Regarding the study in general: Antithyroid drugs had been taken for less than 3 months by newly diagnosed Graves' disease patients. The study took place in China and was registered as a clinical trial. Patients with persistent Graves' disease were compared with patients with newly diagnosed Graves' disease using TCR sequencing and RNA sequencing of peripheral blood. TCR sequencing covered about 13 persistent and 20 newly diagnosed Graves' disease patients, some 33 samples in total. What the study reported, not specific to this receptor: Persistent Graves' disease patients showed lower TCR Shannon entropy and fewer highly expanded clones than newly diagnosed patients, suggesting clonal expansion. The small sample size was acknowledged by the authors as a limitation that may reduce accuracy. Sequencing and analysis were limited to the TCR beta chain. More public clonotypes were shared among persistent patients (roughly 3,000) than among newly diagnosed patients (966). The study examined only peripheral blood because the primary lesion, thyroid tissue, could not be accessed.

Reading the label with the study, this specimen's time point is: newly diagnosed GD, antithyroid drugs for less than 3 months. RNA was extracted from PBMCs in TRIzol for both TCR sequencing and RNA sequencing. The diagnosis of Graves' disease was made according to American Thyroid Association guidelines. The patients came from an endocrinology department in Xi'an, China. Each patient gave about 9.1 milliliters of peripheral blood, collected in an EDTA anticoagulant tube. Ficoll Paque Plus density gradient separation was used to isolate PBMCs, and no further T cell sorting was done. RNA quality was checked with an Agilent 2100 Bioanalyzer and agarose gel, and concentration with a NanoDrop 2000. Receptor amplification or capture employed multiplex PCR. The run used an Illumina HiSeq 4000. iRepertoire HTBI primers and Arm-PCR amplification of CDR3 regions were used to construct TCR beta libraries. Before sequencing, the PCR products went through gel purification. For the original study's pipeline: A total of under 80 TRBV and some 15 TRBJ segments were identified across samples and were used for gene usage analysis of CDR3 amino acid clonotypes. Filtered high-quality paired reads were merged into contigs using COPE and FqMerger. Contigs were aligned with BLAST to IMGT TRBV, TRBD and TRBJ reference genes, and CDR3 was defined per IMGT. Highly expanded clones were defined as clonotypes with a frequency above 0.1%. Shannon entropy was used to measure repertoire diversity, and the Gini coefficient was used to measure V-J evenness. A clonotype found in more than one individual was treated as public. TCRdb itself trimmed the public reads at Q25 with fastp, ran MiXCR and retained productive beta chains. Entries are consolidated by CDR3 protein sequence, retaining the most common genes and DNA. Here the V and J calls rest on TCRdb's processing, not on the authors' analysis. The sample table holds just over 600,000 distinct CDR3 sequences, of which 16% were seen once. Around 18% of the sample goes to the ten largest clones.

These data were also reused for a study on T cells in Graves' hyperthyroidism and ophthalmopathy. As described in the second report: Graves' hyperthyroidism was defined as stable when no progression to ophthalmopathy occurred over 18 months of follow-up. The hyperthyroidism patients were between 18 and 65 years old and newly diagnosed, with a disease duration of less than 2 months. The study excluded patients with uncontrolled infections, other autoimmune diseases, pregnancy or lactation. Clinical symptoms, serum thyroxine and TRAb, thyroid ultrasound, and orbital computed tomography formed the basis for the diagnoses. The TCR CDR3 was subjected to a first round of RT-PCR using the HTBI primer set and the Qiagen OneStep RT-PCR kit. Most expanded thyroid clonotypes (frequency above 0.001) were also detected in blood, a finding suggesting that blood repertoires may reflect thyroid immune responses. In cross-validation, a model built on a 13 V-J signature told ophthalmopathy apart from stable hyperthyroidism with less than 90% sensitivity and 81% to 82% specificity, and in testing the same model reached 80%/75%. In validation, progression to ophthalmopathy was predicted by the model with about 70% sensitivity and just over 72% specificity, a median of approximately 7.1 months before onset. TCR V-J signatures able to tell the groups apart were searched for in a discovery cohort of 90 to 100 patients, of whom approximately 40 had Graves' ophthalmopathy and 55 to 65 had stable Graves' hyperthyroidism. Whether ophthalmopathy could be predicted prospectively was tested in an independent validation cohort made up of under 20 hyperthyroidism patients plus 17 patients who later progressed to ophthalmopathy. The 95 to 100 discovery patients were randomly divided into training and test sets at a 7:3 ratio. In addition, the study compared T-cell repertoires in thyroid tissue and in blood from about 6 Graves' hyperthyroidism patients. Following sampling, methimazole starting at 30 mg daily was given to hyperthyroidism patients, and high-dose intravenous methylprednisolone was given to ophthalmopathy patients. Libraries were constructed in a second round of multiplex PCR, after which size selection and purification were carried out. Sequencing of the libraries was done on an Illumina HiSeq2000 using paired-end 100 bp reads. SOAPnuke was used to process the raw data, with reads discarded if the reads contained adapters or uncalled bases, had a mean Phred below 15, or lacked an exact constant-primer or identifier match. High-quality paired reads were merged using COPE v1.2.5, and each unique nucleotide sequence was defined as a clonotype. Clonotypes were aligned to IMGT TRBV, TRBD and TRBJ reference segments using MiTCR v1.1. Only V-J combinations with frequency above 0.0001, covering 99% to 99.2% of repertoires, were analysed. The TCS score was defined as F50 (clonal expansion) divided by E x V (chaos), with BLOSUM62-based TCRdist calculated between CDR3 peptides within each V-J. Welch's t-statistics and random forest reduced around 510 V-J features to 10 to 15, which were used in a naive Bayes classifier (R e1071). Sample size was not statistically predetermined, and investigators were not blinded to group allocation. The paper reports TCR Vbeta CDR3 sequencing of approximately 140 peripheral blood samples: 40 to 45 ophthalmopathy, under 80 hyperthyroidism and about 17 progressor patients.

Source: peripheral blood mononuclear cells (PBMCs), taken at new diagnosis, from a patient treated with antithyroid drugs. This clonotype was sampled from a woman aged 30 to 39 with Graves disease. Donor details come from another sample of the same person, matched by shared clones.

The sequence in DNA is TGCAGTGTTCGGGACAGCTCCTACGAGCAGTACTTC. It specifies CSVRDSSYEQYF. The chain couples TRBV20-1 to TRBJ2-7; TRBD1 fits 7 bases in the junction. From the germline V gene (reference sequence), CDR1 is DFQATT and CDR2 is SNEGSKA. At the junction V is shortened by 7 bases and J by 0 bases; bases outside the gene matches: 3. The cysteine opens and the phenylalanine closes a CDR3 of 12 amino acids. Kept here is only the CDR3 DNA, which spans 36 bases and is read in frame from base 1.